Sequencing of this T cell receptor beta chain was carried out in a study of T cell responses to AZD1222 COVID-19 vaccine. Overall study context: Pooling was applied to second doses at about 4 or about 12 weeks. Study-wide points: The span of vaccine-associated CD4 TCRs extended across spike, with dominance at 160-218 and 743-854. White British ancestry dominated among donors, who included more females, and clonal diversity was possibly underestimated. Repertoire sampling happened only post peak T cell response.

Some clones are missing from TCRdb's copy, which holds only in-frame ones; the method was immunoSEQ multiplex PCR. The repertoire has some 200,000 clones, 85% to 95% of them found once; the top ten carry 10%. Germline CDR1 and CDR2: SGHNT and YYREEE (reference sequence). Trimming removed 4 bases from V and 5 bases from J; junction bases left unmatched: 7. CDR3 size: 14 residues. Concerning this clone itself: Its antigen is currently unknown.

This clonotype originated in an adult in good health. The source was peripheral blood, collected on day 0 of AZD1222 vaccination. The rearrangement joins TRBV5-4 to TRBJ1-1, with TRBD1 matching over 8 bases. CDR3 sequence reads: CASSQDRDQTEAFF. CDR3 nucleotide sequence: TGTGCCAGCAGCCAGGACAGGGATCAGACTGAAGCTTTCTTT. Full variable domain (missing parts from reference TRBV5-4 and TRBJ1-1): ETGVTQSPTHLIKTRGQQVTLRCSSQSGHNTVSWYQQALGQGPQFIFQYYREEENGRGNFPPRFSGLQFPNYSSELNVNALELDDSALYLCASSQDRDQTEAFFGQGTRLTVV.